Sequencing of this T cell receptor (beta chain) was carried out in a study of blood T cell repertoires in COVID-19. Looking at the study overall: Whether acute or convalescent, the COVID-19 samples came from the United States, Italy and Spain. From T cells, B-cell-depleted T cells, or PBMCs came the material, which was cDNA or gDNA.

Per the original methods: How many nucleated cells were present was estimated from reference gene primer amplification. TCRdb keeps only in-frame clones here, not all; method: immunoSEQ multiplex PCR. V, J and clone size reflect that table, while D and trimming were determined from the DNA. The repertoire consists of tens of thousands of clones, with roughly 87% occurring once and the leading ten covering about 16%. The CDR3 has 14 amino acids. The J segment lost 4 bases and the V segment lost 4 bases, leaving 0 bases of the junction unmatched. Germline CDR1 is MRHNA and CDR2 is SNTAGT. By sample share, this clone is medium-sized.

The chain links TRBV6-4 to TRBJ2-3, with 12 bases identical to TRBD2. The source is a human donor with active COVID-19. The donor label of this sample is uncertain. Input material: peripheral blood. The CDR3, as DNA: TGTGCCAGCAGTGCTAGCGGGGGGGCAGATACGCAGTATTTT. This codes for CASSASGGADTQYF.